Below are 14 T cell receptor beta chains sequenced from a single sample in a study of cytomegalovirus exposure and HLA in healthy donors (dated 2017 in TCRdb). The library was made by the immunoSEQ multiplex PCR assay. For the multiplex PCR, a mixture combining 60 forward primers for TCR Vbeta segments and 13 reverse primers for TCR Jbeta segments was used. TCRdb provides this immuneACCESS table in a form limited to in-frame rearrangements. Some clones are lacking; in checked studies, under half of them reflect an unresolved V gene, and why the rest are absent is not known. The sample includes about 82,000 clones, with around 74% observed a single time. The ten largest clones add up to more than 5.5% of the sample. The sample consisted of PBMCs. These receptors all come from a woman in her forties or fifties in good health and CMV-seropositive.

This clone came up a few times. CDR3 sequence reads: CASSRSTGPYEQYF. CDR3 coding DNA: TGTGCCAGTAGTCGGTCCACAGGGCCCTACGAGCAGTACTTC. This chain connects TRBV19 to TRBJ2-7, with D maybe TRBD1 (6 bases). CDR1 is LNHDA, CDR2 SQIVND, per germline (reference sequence). V was cut by 5 bases and J by 2 bases, with 13 bases left in between. The CDR3 consists of 14 residues.

This clone appeared once. V is TRBV29-1 and J is TRBJ2-3; TRBD2 might be the D (6 bases). This CDR3 has 14 amino acids. Germline V CDR1 and CDR2: SQVTM, ANQGSEA. Trimming removed 6 bases from V and 2 bases from J, with 15 bases in between. CDR3 region: CSVRDFRLTDTQYF. CDR3 coding DNA: TGCAGCGTGAGGGACTTCCGCCTCACAGATACGCAGTATTTT.

This clone has a handful of counts. The chain recombines TRBV14 with TRBJ1-1; 7 positions agree with TRBD1. The V gene end was trimmed by 2 bases and the J gene end by 4 bases; junction bases not matched to a gene: 4. This CDR3 has 14 residues. From germline, CDR1 is SGHDN and CDR2 FVKESK. The CDR3 DNA reads as TGTGCCAGCAGCCAACGACAGGGTGGCACTGAAGCTTTCTTT. It specifies CASSQRQGGTEAFF.

The chain uses TRBV12-2 and TRBJ2-3; the table's D call of TRBD2 was not tested on the DNA. TRBV12-2 is labeled a pseudogene. The CDR3 totals 16 residues. The CDR3 reads CASRPGLAASTDTQYF. The CDR3 nucleotides read TGTGCAAGTCGCCCAGGACTAGCGGCCAGCACAGATACGCAGTATTTT.

The chain has TRBV4-1 and TRBJ2-3, with 10 bases that match TRBD1. Per the germline V gene, CDR1 is MGHRA and CDR2 is YSYEKL. The junction had 1 base not matched to a gene; V was cut back by 1 base and J by 3 bases. The CDR3 sequence is 15 residues long. The DNA of the CDR3 is TGCGCCAGCAGCCAAGGACAGGGGGCAACAGATACGCAGTATTTT. Its translation: CASSQGQGATDTQYF.

The genes are TRBV9 and TRBJ2-1, with TRBD2 identical over 11 bases. CDR3 size: 19 residues. Germline lookup yields CDR1 SGDLS and CDR2 YYNGEE. V shed 6 bases, J shed 3 bases, and the junction held 17 bases outside the gene matches. The DNA of the CDR3 is TGTGCCAGCACCCAAGGGACTAGCGGACAGCGAGGGTTCTACAATGAGCAGTTCTTC. Amino acid sequence: CASTQGTSGQRGFYNEQFF.

The V gene is TRBV30, the J gene TRBJ2-7; 9 positions agree with TRBD2. The CDR3 runs to 14 residues. The V gene's germline CDR1 is GTSNPN and CDR2 SVGIG (reference sequence). J lost 2 bases, V lost 4 bases, and 6 bases had no gene match. As DNA, the CDR3 is TGTGCCTGGACTACTAGCGGGCTTACCTACGAGCAGTACTTC. Its translation: CAWTTSGLTYEQYF.

The V gene is TRBV7-2, the J gene TRBJ2-4; 8 bases fit TRBD2. V shed 5 bases and J 7 bases; nucleotides not matched to a gene: 13. The CDR3 loop spans 16 amino acids. Germline CDR1 is SGHTA and CDR2 is FQGNSA. CDR3: CASSGGSAGGSNIQYF. Here the CDR3 DNA reads TGTGCCAGCAGCGGGGGGAGCGCGGGAGGCTCGAACATTCAGTACTTC. Combining the CDR3 with reference TRBV7-2 and TRBJ2-4 gives the whole variable domain GAGVSQSPSNKVTEKGKDVELRCDPISGHTALYWYRQSLGQGLEFLIYFQGNSAPDKSGLPSDRFSAERTGGSVSTLTIQRTQQEDSAVYLCASSGGSAGGSNIQYFGAGTRLSVL.

This clone showed up just once. This chain's CDR3 is CASSIVRGGEQFF. The CDR3 DNA follows: TGTGCCAGTAGTATAGTCAGGGGTGGTGAGCAGTTCTTC. The genes are TRBV19 and TRBJ2-1; TRBD1 might be the D (6 bases). The CDR3 loop spans 13 amino acids. Trimming removed 1 base at V and 9 bases at J, with 10 bases between. The germline CDR1 and CDR2 sequences are LNHDA and SQIVND (reference sequence).

CDR3 region: CSASSETQYF. DNA of the CDR3: TGCAGTGCTAGCAGTGAGACCCAGTACTTC. The chain recombines TRBV20-1 with TRBJ2-5; D is uncertain. Trimming took 3 bases from V and 5 from J, leaving 4 bases between them. Germline V gene sequence: CDR1 DFQATT, CDR2 SNEGSKA (reference sequence). The CDR3 runs 10 residues.

The V call is TRBV5-1, the J call TRBJ2-1, with D unclear. Germline V gene lookup returns CDR1 SGHRS and CDR2 YFSETQ. The germline V and J ends were trimmed by 2 bases and 0 bases, with 9 bases remaining between them. This CDR3 is built from 15 residues. CDR3 DNA sequence: TGCGCCAGCAGCTTAAGCGCTGACTCCTACAATGAGCAGTTCTTC. Translation: CASSLSADSYNEQFF.

V usage is TRBV2 and J usage is TRBJ2-5; 9 positions match TRBD2. Germline CDR1 SNHLY, CDR2 FYNNEI. The CDR3 runs to 15 residues. The trim removed 9 bases at V and 4 bases at J, leaving 12 bases unmatched. The CDR3 DNA reads as TGTGCCAGTAAATCGAGCGGGGGGTTTGGAGAGACCCAGTACTTC. It encodes CASKSSGGFGETQYF.

J is TRBJ1-2 and V is TRBV6-5; 7 bases are shared with TRBD1. J was trimmed by 4 bases and V by 6 bases; bases with no gene match: 11. There are 15 residues in the CDR3. CDR1 and CDR2 (germline): MNHEY, SVGAGI. CDR3 coding DNA: TGTGCCAGCAGGAGGGAGGACAGGTCGATCTATGGCTACACCTTC. Its translation is CASRREDRSIYGYTF.

V usage is TRBV2 and J usage is TRBJ1-1; maybe TRBD1 (5 bases). With 4 bases removed from V and 1 base from J, the gap between germline ends came to 7 bases. CDR1 SNHLY and CDR2 FYNNEI come from the germline V gene. CDR3 length equals 13 residues. The CDR3 nucleotides are TGTGCCAGCAGTGGTCAGGGGAACACTGAAGCTTTCTTT. Amino acids: CASSGQGNTEAFF. Full variable domain (missing parts from reference TRBV2 and TRBJ1-1): EPEVTQTPSHQVTQMGQEVILRCVPISNHLYFYWYRQILGQKVEFLVSFYNNEISEKSEIFDDQFSVERPDGSNFTLKIRSTKLEDSAMYFCASSGQGNTEAFFGQGTRLTVV.